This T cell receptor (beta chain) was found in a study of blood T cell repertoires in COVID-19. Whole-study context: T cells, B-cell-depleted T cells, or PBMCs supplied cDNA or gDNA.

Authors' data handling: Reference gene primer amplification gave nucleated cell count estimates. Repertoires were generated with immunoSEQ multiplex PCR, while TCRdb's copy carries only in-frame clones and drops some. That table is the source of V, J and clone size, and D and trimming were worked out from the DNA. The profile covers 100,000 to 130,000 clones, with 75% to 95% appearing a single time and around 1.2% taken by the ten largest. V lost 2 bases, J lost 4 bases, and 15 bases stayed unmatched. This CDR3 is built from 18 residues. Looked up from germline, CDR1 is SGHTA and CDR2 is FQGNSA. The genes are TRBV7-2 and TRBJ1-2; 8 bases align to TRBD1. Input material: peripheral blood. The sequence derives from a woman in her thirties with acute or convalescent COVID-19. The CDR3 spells CASSLNRGTGGIGYGYTF. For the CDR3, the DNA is TGTGCCAGCAGCTTAAATCGGGGCACAGGGGGGATCGGCTATGGCTACACCTTC.